Listed below are T cell receptor beta chains from one sample, sequenced in a study of blood T cell repertoires in COVID-19. Produced via immunoSEQ multiplex PCR; TCRdb's table is partial and in-frame only. The sample records roughly 120,000 clones, 80% to 90% being singletons. Sequencing was done on a sample of peripheral blood. Source of these receptors: a man aged 40-55 years with acute or convalescent COVID-19. Both conserved end residues are part of each CDR3. The order of the fields is J gene, clone size, V gene, D gene, CDR3 DNA, CDR3 protein. A D gene is named only where the DNA matches it firmly. Some rows have no size entry. The others give once, few or many, or a class for an expanded clone.

j_call: TRBJ2-7; clone_size: -; v_call: TRBV10-3; d_call: TRBD1; cdr3_nt: TGTGCCATCAGTGAGCCGGGACAGGGGTCCCACGAGCAGTACTTC; cdr3_aa: CAISEPGQGSHEQYF
j_call: TRBJ2-3; clone_size: -; v_call: TRBV6-5; d_call: TRBD1; cdr3_nt: TGTGCCAGTACGACTACAGGGGCAGATACGCAGTATTTT; cdr3_aa: CASTTTGADTQYF
j_call: TRBJ2-3; clone_size: few; v_call: TRBV5-1; d_call: TRBD2; cdr3_nt: TGCGCCAGCAGCCCCGGACTAGCGGGGCCCTCTTCAACAGATACGCAGTATTTT; cdr3_aa: CASSPGLAGPSSTDTQYF
j_call: TRBJ1-1; clone_size: -; v_call: TRBV7-3; d_call: -; cdr3_nt: TGTGCCAGCAGCCCTACCACACAGGGCACTGAAGCTTTCTTT; cdr3_aa: CASSPTTQGTEAFF
j_call: TRBJ2-7; clone_size: -; v_call: TRBV5-1; d_call: TRBD2; cdr3_nt: TGCGCCAGCAGCTTGATGGGACTAGCGGACTCCTACGAGCAGTACTTC; cdr3_aa: CASSLMGLADSYEQYF
j_call: TRBJ2-3; clone_size: -; v_call: TRBV4-1; d_call: TRBD2; cdr3_nt: TGCGCCAGCAGCCAAGGGCTAGCGGGGGGCCAAAGCACAGATACGCAGTATTTT; cdr3_aa: CASSQGLAGGQSTDTQYF
j_call: TRBJ2-1; clone_size: -; v_call: TRBV9; d_call: TRBD2; cdr3_nt: TGTGCCAGCAGCGTCCGGACTAGCGGGTGGGATGAGCAGTTCTTC; cdr3_aa: CASSVRTSGWDEQFF
j_call: TRBJ2-5; clone_size: -; v_call: TRBV27; d_call: TRBD2; cdr3_nt: TGTGCCAGCAGTGTTACTAGCGGGGGTTACCAAGAGACCCAGTACTTC; cdr3_aa: CASSVTSGGYQETQYF
j_call: TRBJ2-1; clone_size: -; v_call: TRBV2; d_call: -; cdr3_nt: TGTGCCAGCAGTGAAGCTTTCAGGAATGAGCAGTTCTTC; cdr3_aa: CASSEAFRNEQFF
j_call: TRBJ1-2; clone_size: -; v_call: TRBV25-1; d_call: TRBD1; cdr3_nt: TGTGCCAGCAGTGAAGGGACAGGGAAAGGCTACACCTTC; cdr3_aa: CASSEGTGKGYTF
j_call: TRBJ2-7; clone_size: -; v_call: TRBV4-1; d_call: TRBD2; cdr3_nt: TGCGCCAGCAGCGTTAGGAGCGGGGAAATGGGAACCTACGAGCAGTACTTC; cdr3_aa: CASSVRSGEMGTYEQYF
j_call: TRBJ2-7; clone_size: -; v_call: TRBV10-3; d_call: -; cdr3_nt: TGTGCCATTGGCGGGTCCTACGAGCAGTACTTC; cdr3_aa: CAIGGSYEQYF
j_call: TRBJ2-7; clone_size: -; v_call: TRBV21-1; d_call: -; cdr3_nt: TGTGCCAGCAGCAAAGCGAGGGACAGGCCCGACTACGAGCAGTACTTC; cdr3_aa: CASSKARDRPDYEQYF
j_call: TRBJ1-3; clone_size: -; v_call: TRBV5-4; d_call: TRBD1; cdr3_nt: TGTGCCAGCAGCTTGGGACAGGGGGCCGATGGAAACACCATATATTTT; cdr3_aa: CASSLGQGADGNTIYF
j_call: TRBJ2-3; clone_size: -; v_call: TRBV7-2; d_call: TRBD2; cdr3_nt: TGTGCCAGCAGCTTAGACCCCCTAGCGGGGGGGCGGAACACAGATACGCAGTATTTT; cdr3_aa: CASSLDPLAGGRNTDTQYF
j_call: TRBJ1-1; clone_size: -; v_call: TRBV20-1; d_call: -; cdr3_nt: TGCAGTGCTAGAGAAGGGACAGAAGCTTTCTTT; cdr3_aa: CSAREGTEAFF
j_call: TRBJ2-1; clone_size: -; v_call: TRBV6-2/TRBV6-3; d_call: TRBD2; cdr3_nt: TGTGCCAGCAGCCCTAGCGGGGAGTACAATGAGCAGTTCTTC; cdr3_aa: CASSPSGEYNEQFF
j_call: TRBJ2-1; clone_size: -; v_call: TRBV7-2; d_call: TRBD1; cdr3_nt: TGTGCCAGCAGCCAGACAGGGAACACCTACAATGAGCAGTTCTTC; cdr3_aa: CASSQTGNTYNEQFF
j_call: TRBJ2-7; clone_size: -; v_call: TRBV5-1; d_call: TRBD2; cdr3_nt: TGCGCCAGCAGCTCCGGGGGGGCATACACCTACGAGCAGTACTTC; cdr3_aa: CASSSGGAYTYEQYF
j_call: TRBJ1-1; clone_size: -; v_call: TRBV7-2; d_call: -; cdr3_nt: TGTGCCAGCAGCTTAGCCTCAGGGTACACTGAAGCTTTCTTT; cdr3_aa: CASSLASGYTEAFF
j_call: TRBJ2-7; clone_size: -; v_call: TRBV19; d_call: -; cdr3_nt: TGTGCCAGTAGTATTCAAGCGGAGGCCTACGAGCAGTACTTC; cdr3_aa: CASSIQAEAYEQYF
j_call: TRBJ2-1; clone_size: few; v_call: TRBV10-1; d_call: -; cdr3_nt: TGCGCCAGCAGTGCCCGGGAATCCTACAATGAGCAGTTCTTC; cdr3_aa: CASSARESYNEQFF
j_call: TRBJ2-3; clone_size: -; v_call: TRBV24-1; d_call: -; cdr3_nt: TGTGCCACCAGTGATTTGATACCCGGGACAAGCACAGATACGCAGTATTTT; cdr3_aa: CATSDLIPGTSTDTQYF
j_call: TRBJ2-1; clone_size: -; v_call: TRBV30; d_call: TRBD2; cdr3_nt: TGTGCCTTGACTACGACTAGCGGGTGGGATGAGCAGTTCTTC; cdr3_aa: CALTTTSGWDEQFF
j_call: TRBJ2-3; clone_size: -; v_call: TRBV5-1; d_call: TRBD2; cdr3_nt: TGCGCCAGCAGCTCGAGCGGGGGGGTGGATACGCAGTATTTT; cdr3_aa: CASSSSGGVDTQYF
j_call: TRBJ1-2; clone_size: -; v_call: TRBV29-1; d_call: -; cdr3_nt: TGCAGCGTTGAAGAAAGGGGCACCACTGGGGGCTACACCTTC; cdr3_aa: CSVEERGTTGGYTF
j_call: TRBJ1-4; clone_size: -; v_call: TRBV6-5; d_call: -; cdr3_nt: TGTGCCAGCCGCAGGGGCCCTAATGAAAAACTGTTTTTT; cdr3_aa: CASRRGPNEKLFF
j_call: TRBJ1-4; clone_size: few; v_call: TRBV30; d_call: TRBD1; cdr3_nt: TGTGCCTGGAGCCGGGACAGGGGAGAAAAACTGTTTTTT; cdr3_aa: CAWSRDRGEKLFF
j_call: TRBJ2-5; clone_size: few; v_call: TRBV7-2; d_call: TRBD1; cdr3_nt: TGTGCCAGCAGCTTAGGCAGGGGGCGCTTTCCTGAGACCCAGTACTTC; cdr3_aa: CASSLGRGRFPETQYF
j_call: TRBJ1-2; clone_size: few; v_call: TRBV5-4; d_call: -; cdr3_nt: TGTGCCAGCAGCTTAGCCGGGGGAACCGGCGGCTACACCTTC; cdr3_aa: CASSLAGGTGGYTF
j_call: TRBJ1-1; clone_size: -; v_call: TRBV2; d_call: -; cdr3_nt: TGTGCCAGCAGGGCCGGGTCGAACACTGAAGCTTTCTTT; cdr3_aa: CASRAGSNTEAFF
j_call: TRBJ1-6; clone_size: -; v_call: TRBV7-9; d_call: TRBD1; cdr3_nt: TGTGCCAGCAGCTTTTTGTTCGGGACAGGGGATTCACCCCTCCACTTT; cdr3_aa: CASSFLFGTGDSPLHF
j_call: TRBJ2-7; clone_size: -; v_call: TRBV7-9; d_call: TRBD1; cdr3_nt: TGTGCCAGCAGCTTCGGGACAGGGCCCTACGAGCAGTACTTC; cdr3_aa: CASSFGTGPYEQYF
j_call: TRBJ2-3; clone_size: -; v_call: TRBV19; d_call: TRBD1; cdr3_nt: TGTGCCAGTAGTAGCGACAGGGCTCTCACGCAGTATTTT; cdr3_aa: CASSSDRALTQYF
j_call: TRBJ1-6; clone_size: once; v_call: TRBV5-5; d_call: -; cdr3_nt: TGTGCCAGCAGCTTGAGCGCCAGCTCCTATAATTCACCCCTCCACTTT; cdr3_aa: CASSLSASSYNSPLHF
j_call: TRBJ2-5; clone_size: few; v_call: TRBV2; d_call: TRBD2; cdr3_nt: TGTGCCAGCAGTGAAGGTAGCGGGGGAGGGACCCAGTACTTC; cdr3_aa: CASSEGSGGGTQYF
j_call: TRBJ2-2; clone_size: -; v_call: TRBV27; d_call: -; cdr3_nt: TGTGCCAGCAGTTTTCGCAGGAACACCGGGGAGCTGTTTTTT; cdr3_aa: CASSFRRNTGELFF
j_call: TRBJ2-5; clone_size: once; v_call: TRBV14; d_call: -; cdr3_nt: TGTGCCAGCAGCCAAGATTGGCGGGAGACCCAGTACTTC; cdr3_aa: CASSQDWRETQYF
j_call: TRBJ2-3; clone_size: -; v_call: TRBV30; d_call: -; cdr3_nt: TGTGCCTGGAGTCCTCTGACAGATACGCAGTATTTT; cdr3_aa: CAWSPLTDTQYF
j_call: TRBJ1-2; clone_size: -; v_call: TRBV27; d_call: -; cdr3_nt: TGTGCCAGCAGTTTGTCCTCCAACTATGGCTACACCTTC; cdr3_aa: CASSLSSNYGYTF
j_call: TRBJ2-6; clone_size: -; v_call: TRBV7-9; d_call: -; cdr3_nt: TGTGCCAGCAGCCCAGGGGAGACTGGGGCCAACGTCCTGACTTTC; cdr3_aa: CASSPGETGANVLTF